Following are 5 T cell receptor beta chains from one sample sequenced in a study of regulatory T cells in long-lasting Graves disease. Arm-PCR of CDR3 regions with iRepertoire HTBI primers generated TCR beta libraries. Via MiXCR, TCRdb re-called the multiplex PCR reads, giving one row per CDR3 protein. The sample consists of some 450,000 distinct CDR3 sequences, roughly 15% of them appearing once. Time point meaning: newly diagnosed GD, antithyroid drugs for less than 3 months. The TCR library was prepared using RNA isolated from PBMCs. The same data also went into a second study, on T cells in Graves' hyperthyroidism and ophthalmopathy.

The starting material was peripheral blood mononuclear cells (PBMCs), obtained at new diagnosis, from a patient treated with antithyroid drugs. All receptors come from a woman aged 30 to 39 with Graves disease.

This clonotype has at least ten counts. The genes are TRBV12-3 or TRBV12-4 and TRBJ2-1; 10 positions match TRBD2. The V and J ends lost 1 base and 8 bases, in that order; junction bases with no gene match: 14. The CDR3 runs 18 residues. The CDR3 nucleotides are TGTGCCAGCAGTTTAGTCTTTGCTAGCGGGAGTTTGGAGGATGAGCAGTTCTTC. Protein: CASSLVFASGSLEDEQFF.

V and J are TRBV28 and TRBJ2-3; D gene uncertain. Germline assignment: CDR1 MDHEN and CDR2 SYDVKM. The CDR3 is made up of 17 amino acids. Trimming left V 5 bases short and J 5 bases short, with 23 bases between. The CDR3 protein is CASSIFRVPGGGDTQYF. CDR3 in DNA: TGTGCCAGCAGTATATTCCGGGTCCCCGGCGGCGGAGATACGCAGTATTTT.

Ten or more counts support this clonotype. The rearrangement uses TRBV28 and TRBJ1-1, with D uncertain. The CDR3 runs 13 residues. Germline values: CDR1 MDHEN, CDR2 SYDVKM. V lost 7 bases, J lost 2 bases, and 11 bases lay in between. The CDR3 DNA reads TGTGCCAGCACCCCGGATCCCAACACTGAAGCTTTCTTT. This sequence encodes CASTPDPNTEAFF.

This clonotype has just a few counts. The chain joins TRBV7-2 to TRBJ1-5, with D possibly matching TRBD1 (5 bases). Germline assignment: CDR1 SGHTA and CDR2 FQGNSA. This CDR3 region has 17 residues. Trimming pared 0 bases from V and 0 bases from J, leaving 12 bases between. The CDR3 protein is CASSLAGTVYSNQPQHF. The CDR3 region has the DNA TGTGCCAGCAGCTTAGCCGGGACGGTGTATAGCAATCAGCCCCAGCATTTT.

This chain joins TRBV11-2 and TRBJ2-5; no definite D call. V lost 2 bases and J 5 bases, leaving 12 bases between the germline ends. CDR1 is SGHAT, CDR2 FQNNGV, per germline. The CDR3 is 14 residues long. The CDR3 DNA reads TGTGCCAGCAGCTTACAAGTTCCCTGGGAGACCCAGTACTTC. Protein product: CASSLQVPWETQYF.